This TCR beta chain was captured by sequencing in a study of cytomegalovirus exposure and HLA in healthy donors. Whole-study results and caveats: Rarity marked most TCR sequences, yet some public TCRs occurred in many donors.

60 Vbeta and 13 Jbeta primers were used in PCR. The method was immunoSEQ multiplex PCR; TCRdb's version includes in-frame clones alone and lacks a portion of them. The repertoire consists of 140,000 to 150,000 clones, with over 70% occurring once and the leading ten covering around 4.1%. Donors in the study were healthy people who gave bone marrow. To note about this clone: Its antigen is as yet unknown.

Sequenced material: PBMCs. This sequence was found in a man aged 35 to 55 in good health and CMV-seronegative.

This CDR3 reads CASSVSGGDGNTIYF. In DNA form, the CDR3 reads TGCGCCAGCAGCGTATCAGGGGGCGATGGAAACACCATATATTTT. This sequence joins TRBV5-1 and TRBJ1-3, with 8 positions matching TRBD1. CDR3 length equals 15 residues. Unmatched junction bases numbered 6, after V lost 4 bases and J lost 3 bases. Per germline, CDR1 SGHRS and CDR2 YFSETQ. The entire variable domain, with the rest obtained from reference TRBV5-1 and TRBJ1-3, is as follows: KAGVTQTPRYLIKTRGQQVTLSCSPISGHRSVSWYQQTPGQGLQFLFEYFSETQRNKGNFPGRFSGRQFSNSRSEMNVSTLELGDSALYLCASSVSGGDGNTIYFGEGSWLTVV.